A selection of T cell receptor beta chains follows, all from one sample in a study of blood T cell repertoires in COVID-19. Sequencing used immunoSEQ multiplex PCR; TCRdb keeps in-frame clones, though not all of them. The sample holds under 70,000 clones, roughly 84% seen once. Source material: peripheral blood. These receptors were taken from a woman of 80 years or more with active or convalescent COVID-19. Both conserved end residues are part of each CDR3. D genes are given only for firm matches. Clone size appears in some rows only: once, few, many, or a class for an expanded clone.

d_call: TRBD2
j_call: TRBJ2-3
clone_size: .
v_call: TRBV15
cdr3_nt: TGTGCCAGCTCCGGGGGGGCGTTTAGAGATACGCAGTATTTT
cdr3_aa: CASSGGAFRDTQYF

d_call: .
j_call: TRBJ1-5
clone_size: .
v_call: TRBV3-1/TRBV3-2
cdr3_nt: TGTGCCAGCAGCCGCTCCGTGGGGGGTGGCAATCAGCCCCAGCATTTT
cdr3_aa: CASSRSVGGGNQPQHF

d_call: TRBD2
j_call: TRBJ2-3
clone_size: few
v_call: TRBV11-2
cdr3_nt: TGTGCCAGCAGTACTAGCGGGGGGGCAGATACGCAGTATTTT
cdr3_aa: CASSTSGGADTQYF

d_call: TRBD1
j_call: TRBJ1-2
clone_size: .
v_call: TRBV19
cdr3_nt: TGTGCCAGTAGTCGAGGGACAGGCTATGGCTACACCTTC
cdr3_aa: CASSRGTGYGYTF

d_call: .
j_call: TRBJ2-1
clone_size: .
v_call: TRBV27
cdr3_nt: TGTGCCAGCAGTTTCCCAGAAAAACTCGGGTACAATGAGCAGTTCTTC
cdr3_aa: CASSFPEKLGYNEQFF

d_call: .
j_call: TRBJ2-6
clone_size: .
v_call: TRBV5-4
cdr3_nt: TGTGCCAGCACTGATTTTGGTGCAGCGGGTTCTGGGGCCAACGTCCTGACTTTC
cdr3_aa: CASTDFGAAGSGANVLTF

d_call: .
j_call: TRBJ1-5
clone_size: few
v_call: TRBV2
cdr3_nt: TGTGCCAGCAGGGGGCCTTCCTATCCGCCGGCCCAGCATTTT
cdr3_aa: CASRGPSYPPAQHF

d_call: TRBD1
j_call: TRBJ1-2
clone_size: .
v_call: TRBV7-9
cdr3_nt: TGTGCCAGCAGCGCGGACAGGGGGGCTAACTATGGCTACACCTTC
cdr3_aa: CASSADRGANYGYTF

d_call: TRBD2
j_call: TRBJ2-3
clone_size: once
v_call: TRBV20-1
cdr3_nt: TGCAGTGCTAATTTAGCGGGGGGGCAGTATTTT
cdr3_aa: CSANLAGGQYF

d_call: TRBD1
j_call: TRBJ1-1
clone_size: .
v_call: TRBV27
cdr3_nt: TGTGCCAGCAGTTTACTGTACAGGGGGCGGGGTTTGCACACTGAAGCTTTCTTT
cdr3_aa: CASSLLYRGRGLHTEAFF

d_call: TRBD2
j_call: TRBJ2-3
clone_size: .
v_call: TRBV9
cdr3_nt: TGTGCCAGCAGCCTTTCTGAGGGACTAGCGGGGGGAAGCACAGATACGCAGTATTTT
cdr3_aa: CASSLSEGLAGGSTDTQYF

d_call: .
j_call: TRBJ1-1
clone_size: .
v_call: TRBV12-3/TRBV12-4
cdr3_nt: TGTGCCAGCAGTTTAGCGAGGAACACTGAAGCTTTCTTT
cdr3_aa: CASSLARNTEAFF

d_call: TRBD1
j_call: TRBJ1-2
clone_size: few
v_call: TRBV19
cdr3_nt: TGTGCCAGTGGCGGGACAGGGGGCGGCTACACCTTC
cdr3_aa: CASGGTGGGYTF